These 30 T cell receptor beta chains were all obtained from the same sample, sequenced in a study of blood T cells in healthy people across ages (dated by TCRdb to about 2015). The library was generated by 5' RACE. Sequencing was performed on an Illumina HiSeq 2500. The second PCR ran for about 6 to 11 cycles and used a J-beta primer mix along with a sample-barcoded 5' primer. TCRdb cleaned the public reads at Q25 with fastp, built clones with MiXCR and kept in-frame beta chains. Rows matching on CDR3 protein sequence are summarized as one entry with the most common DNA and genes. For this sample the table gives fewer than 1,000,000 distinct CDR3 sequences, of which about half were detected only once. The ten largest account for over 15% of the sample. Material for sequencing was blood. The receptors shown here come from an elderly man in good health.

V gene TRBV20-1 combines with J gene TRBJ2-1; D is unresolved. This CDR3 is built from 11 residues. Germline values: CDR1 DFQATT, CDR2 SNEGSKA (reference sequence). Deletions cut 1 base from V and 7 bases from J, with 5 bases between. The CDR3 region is CSARGPNEQFF. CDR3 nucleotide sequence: TGCAGTGCTAGAGGACCTAATGAGCAGTTCTTC.

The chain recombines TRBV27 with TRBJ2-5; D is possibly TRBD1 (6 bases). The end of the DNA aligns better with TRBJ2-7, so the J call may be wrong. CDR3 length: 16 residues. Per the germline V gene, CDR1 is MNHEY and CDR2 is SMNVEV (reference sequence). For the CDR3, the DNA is TGTGCCAGCACCCACGACAATAGGGGACAAGCCTACGAGCAGTACTTC. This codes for CASTHDNRGQAYEQYF.

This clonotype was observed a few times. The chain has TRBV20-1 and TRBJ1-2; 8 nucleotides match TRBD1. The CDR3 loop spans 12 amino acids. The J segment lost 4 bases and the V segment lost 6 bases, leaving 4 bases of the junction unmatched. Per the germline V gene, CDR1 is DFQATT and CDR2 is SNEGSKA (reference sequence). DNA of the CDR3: TGCAGTGCCCCTGACAGGGGCTATGGCTACACCTTC. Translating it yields CSAPDRGYGYTF.

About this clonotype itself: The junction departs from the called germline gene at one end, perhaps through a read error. The CDR3 loop reads CASSLRQGNTDMQYF. Here the CDR3 DNA reads TGTGCCAGCAGTTTAAGACAGGGCAACACAGATATGCAGTATTTT. The chain recombines TRBV28 with TRBJ2-3; 7 nucleotides match TRBD1. CDR3 length: 15 amino acids. The germline V gene encodes CDR1 MDHEN and CDR2 SYDVKM.

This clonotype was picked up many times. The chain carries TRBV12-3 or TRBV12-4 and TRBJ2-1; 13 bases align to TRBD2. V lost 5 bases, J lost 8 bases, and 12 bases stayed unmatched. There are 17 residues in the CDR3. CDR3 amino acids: CASSLGLAGELGDEQFF. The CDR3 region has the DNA TGTGCCAGCAGTCTTGGACTAGCGGGAGAGTTGGGGGATGAGCAGTTCTTC.

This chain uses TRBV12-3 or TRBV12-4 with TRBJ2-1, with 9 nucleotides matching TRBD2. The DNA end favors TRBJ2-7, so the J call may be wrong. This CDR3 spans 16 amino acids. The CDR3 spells CASSLRREGVYNEQYF. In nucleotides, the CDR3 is TGTGCCAGCAGTTTGAGGCGGGAGGGTGTCTACAATGAGCAGTACTTC.

CDR3 sequence reads: CASRVGGLGADTQYF. Written as DNA, the CDR3 is TGTGCCAGCAGGGTCGGGGGGCTGGGGGCAGATACGCAGTATTTT. V and J are TRBV12-3 or TRBV12-4 and TRBJ2-3; D is perhaps TRBD2 (7 bases). The ends were cut back, 6 bases at V and 4 bases at J, with 17 bases in the middle. This CDR3 spans 15 amino acids.

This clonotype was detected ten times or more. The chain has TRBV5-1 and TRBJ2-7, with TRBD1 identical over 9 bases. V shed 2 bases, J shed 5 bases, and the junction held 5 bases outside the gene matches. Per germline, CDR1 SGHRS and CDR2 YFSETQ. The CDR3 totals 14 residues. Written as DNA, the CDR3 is TGCGCCAGCAGCTTAGCGGGACAGGGAAACGAGCAGTACTTC. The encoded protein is CASSLAGQGNEQYF.

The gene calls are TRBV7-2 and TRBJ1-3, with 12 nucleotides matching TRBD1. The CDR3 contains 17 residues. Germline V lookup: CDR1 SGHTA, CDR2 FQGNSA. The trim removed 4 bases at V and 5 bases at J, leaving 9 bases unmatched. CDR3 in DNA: TGTGCCAGCAGCTACTCACCGGGACAGGGGGCAAGAAACACCATATATTTT. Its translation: CASSYSPGQGARNTIYF.

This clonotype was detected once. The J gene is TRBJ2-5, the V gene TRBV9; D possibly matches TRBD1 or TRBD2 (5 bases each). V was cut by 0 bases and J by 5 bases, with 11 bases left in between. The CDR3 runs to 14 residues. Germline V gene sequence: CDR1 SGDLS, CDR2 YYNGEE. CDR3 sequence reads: CASSVAPEGETQYF. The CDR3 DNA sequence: TGTGCCAGCAGCGTAGCCCCCGAGGGGGAGACCCAGTACTTC. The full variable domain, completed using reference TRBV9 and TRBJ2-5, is DSGVTQTPKHLITATGQRVTLRCSPRSGDLSVYWYQQSLDQGLQFLIQYYNGEERAKGNILERFSAQQFPDLHSELNLSSLELGDSALYFCASSVAPEGETQYFGPGTRLLVL.

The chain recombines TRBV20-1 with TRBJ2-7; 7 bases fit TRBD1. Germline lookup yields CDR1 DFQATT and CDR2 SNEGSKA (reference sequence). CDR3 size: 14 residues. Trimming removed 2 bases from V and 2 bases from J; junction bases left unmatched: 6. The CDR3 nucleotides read TGCAGTGCTAGACCGGGACAGTTTGCCTACGAGCAGTACTTC. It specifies CSARPGQFAYEQYF.

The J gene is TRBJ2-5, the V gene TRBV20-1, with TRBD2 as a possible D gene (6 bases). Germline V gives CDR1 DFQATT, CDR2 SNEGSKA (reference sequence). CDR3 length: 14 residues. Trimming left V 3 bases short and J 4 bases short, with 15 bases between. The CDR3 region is CSARRTGVRETQYF. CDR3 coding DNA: TGCAGTGCTAGGAGAACGGGAGTAAGAGAGACCCAGTACTTC.

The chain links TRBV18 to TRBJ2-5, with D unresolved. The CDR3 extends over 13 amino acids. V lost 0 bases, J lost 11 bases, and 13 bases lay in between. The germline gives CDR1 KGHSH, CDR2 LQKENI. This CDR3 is CASSPPSCNEQYF. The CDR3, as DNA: TGTGCCAGCTCACCACCGTCTTGCAATGAGCAGTACTTC.

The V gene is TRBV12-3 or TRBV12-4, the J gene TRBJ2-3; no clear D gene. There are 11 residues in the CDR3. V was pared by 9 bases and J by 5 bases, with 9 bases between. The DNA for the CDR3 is TGTGCCAGAGTGATAAGAGATACGCAGTATTTT. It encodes CARVIRDTQYF.

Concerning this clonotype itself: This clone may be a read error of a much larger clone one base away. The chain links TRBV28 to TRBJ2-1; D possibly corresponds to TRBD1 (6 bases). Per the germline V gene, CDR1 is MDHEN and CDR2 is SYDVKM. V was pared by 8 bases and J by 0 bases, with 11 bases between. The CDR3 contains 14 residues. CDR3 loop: CASQKDSSYNEQFF. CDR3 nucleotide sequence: TGTGCCAGCCAGAAGGACAGCTCCTACAATGAGCAGTTCTTC. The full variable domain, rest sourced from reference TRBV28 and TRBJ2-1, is DVKVTQSSRYLVKRTGEKVFLECVQDMDHENMFWYRQDPGLGLRLIYFSYDVKMKEKGDIPEGYSVSREKKERFSLILESASTNQTSMYLCASQKDSSYNEQFFGPGTRLTVL.

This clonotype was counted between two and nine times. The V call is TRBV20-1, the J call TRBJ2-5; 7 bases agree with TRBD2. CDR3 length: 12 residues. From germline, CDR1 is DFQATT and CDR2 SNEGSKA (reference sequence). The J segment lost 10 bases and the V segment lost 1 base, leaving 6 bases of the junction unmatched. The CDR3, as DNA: TGCAGTGCTAGAGGAAGCGGGAAGATCCAGTACTTC. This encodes CSARGSGKIQYF.

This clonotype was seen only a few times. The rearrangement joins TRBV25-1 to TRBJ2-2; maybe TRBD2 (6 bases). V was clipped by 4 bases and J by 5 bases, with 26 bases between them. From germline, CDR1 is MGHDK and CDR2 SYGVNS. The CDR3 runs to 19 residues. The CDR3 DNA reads TGTGCCAGCAGTGCTAGAACCCGCGGGACCTTTCCACCAACCGGGGAGCTGTTTTTT. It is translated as CASSARTRGTFPPTGELFF. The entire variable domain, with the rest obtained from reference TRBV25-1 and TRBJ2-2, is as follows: EADIYQTPRYLVIGTGKKITLECSQTMGHDKMYWYQQDPGMELHLIHYSYGVNSTEKGDLSSESTVSRIRTEHFPLTLESARPSHTSQYLCASSARTRGTFPPTGELFFGEGSRLTVL.

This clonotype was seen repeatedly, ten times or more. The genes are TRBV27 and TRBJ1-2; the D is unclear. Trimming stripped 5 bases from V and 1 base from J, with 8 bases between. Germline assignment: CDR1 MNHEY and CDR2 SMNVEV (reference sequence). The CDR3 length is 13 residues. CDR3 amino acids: CASSPEGNYGYTF. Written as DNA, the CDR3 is TGTGCCAGCAGTCCGGAGGGTAACTATGGCTACACCTTC.

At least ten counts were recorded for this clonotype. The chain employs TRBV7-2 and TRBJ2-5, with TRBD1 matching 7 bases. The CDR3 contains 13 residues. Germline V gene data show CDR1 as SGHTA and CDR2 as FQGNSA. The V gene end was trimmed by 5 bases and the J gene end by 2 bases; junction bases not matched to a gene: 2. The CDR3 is CASSRDRQETQYF. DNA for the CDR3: TGTGCCAGCAGCCGGGACAGACAAGAGACCCAGTACTTC.

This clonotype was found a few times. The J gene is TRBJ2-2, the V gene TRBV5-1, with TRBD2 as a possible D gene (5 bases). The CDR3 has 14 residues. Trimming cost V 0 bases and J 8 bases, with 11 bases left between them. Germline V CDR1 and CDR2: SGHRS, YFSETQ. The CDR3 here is CASSLELASGELFF. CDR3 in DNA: TGCGCCAGCAGCTTGGAGCTAGCTTCTGGGGAGCTGTTTTTT.

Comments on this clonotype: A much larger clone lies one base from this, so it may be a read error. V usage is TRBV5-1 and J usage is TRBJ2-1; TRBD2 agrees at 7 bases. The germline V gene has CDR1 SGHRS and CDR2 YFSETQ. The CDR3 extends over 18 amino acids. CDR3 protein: CASSFSSGFQVSYDEQFF. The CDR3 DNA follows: TGCGCCAGCAGCTTCTCTAGCGGATTTCAAGTCTCCTACGATGAGCAGTTCTTC.

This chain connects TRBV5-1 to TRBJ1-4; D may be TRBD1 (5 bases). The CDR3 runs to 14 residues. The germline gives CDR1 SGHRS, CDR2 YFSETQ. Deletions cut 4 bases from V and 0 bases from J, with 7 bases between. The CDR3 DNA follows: TGCGCCAGCAGCAGGGGTGCAACTAATGAAAAACTGTTTTTT. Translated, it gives CASSRGATNEKLFF.

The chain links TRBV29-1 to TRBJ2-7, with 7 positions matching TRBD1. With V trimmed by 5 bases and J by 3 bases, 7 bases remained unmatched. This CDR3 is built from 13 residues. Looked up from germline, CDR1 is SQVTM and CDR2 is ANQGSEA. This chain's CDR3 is CSVTGDGNYEQYF. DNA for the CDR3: TGCAGCGTTACAGGGGACGGGAACTACGAGCAGTACTTC.

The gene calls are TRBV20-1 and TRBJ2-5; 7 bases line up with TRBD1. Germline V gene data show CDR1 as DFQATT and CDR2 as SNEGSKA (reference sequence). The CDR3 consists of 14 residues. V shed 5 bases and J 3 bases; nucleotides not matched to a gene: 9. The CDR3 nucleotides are TGCAGTGCTGTAAGGACAGGAGTAAAAGAGACCCAGTACTTC. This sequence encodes CSAVRTGVKETQYF.

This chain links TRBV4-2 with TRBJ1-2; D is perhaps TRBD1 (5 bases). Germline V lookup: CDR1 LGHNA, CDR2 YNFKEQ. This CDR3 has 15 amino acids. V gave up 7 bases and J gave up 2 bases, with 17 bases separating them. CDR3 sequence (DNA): TGTGCCAGCACCCAGGGCGGGGTCTTCAACTATGGCTACACCTTC. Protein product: CASTQGGVFNYGYTF.

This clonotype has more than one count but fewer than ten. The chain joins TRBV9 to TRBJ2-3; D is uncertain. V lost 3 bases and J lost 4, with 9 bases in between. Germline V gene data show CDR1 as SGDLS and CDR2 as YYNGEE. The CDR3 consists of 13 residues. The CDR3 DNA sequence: TGTGCCAGCAGCGGAGGACCCTCAGATACGCAGTATTTT. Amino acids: CASSGGPSDTQYF.

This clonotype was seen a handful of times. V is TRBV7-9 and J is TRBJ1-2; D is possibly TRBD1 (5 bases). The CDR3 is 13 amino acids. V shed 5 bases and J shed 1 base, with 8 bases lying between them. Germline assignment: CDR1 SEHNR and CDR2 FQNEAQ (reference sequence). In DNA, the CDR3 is TGTGCCAGCAGCCACGACAGTAACTATGGCTACACCTTC. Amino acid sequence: CASSHDSNYGYTF.

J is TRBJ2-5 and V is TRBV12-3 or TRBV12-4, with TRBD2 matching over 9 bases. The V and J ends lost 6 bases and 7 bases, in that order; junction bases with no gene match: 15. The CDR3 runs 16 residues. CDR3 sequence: CASRSNVGLAGRTQYF. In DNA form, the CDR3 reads TGTGCCAGCAGATCAAACGTGGGGCTAGCGGGAAGGACCCAGTACTTC.

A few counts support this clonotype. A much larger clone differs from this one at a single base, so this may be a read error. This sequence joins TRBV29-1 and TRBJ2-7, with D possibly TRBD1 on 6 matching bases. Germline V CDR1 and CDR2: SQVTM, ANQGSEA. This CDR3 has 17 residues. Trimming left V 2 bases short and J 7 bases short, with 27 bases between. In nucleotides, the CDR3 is TGCAGCGTTGAAATGTTGGTGGGAACAGGGATCTACAATGAGCAGTACTTC. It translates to CSVEMLVGTGIYNEQYF.

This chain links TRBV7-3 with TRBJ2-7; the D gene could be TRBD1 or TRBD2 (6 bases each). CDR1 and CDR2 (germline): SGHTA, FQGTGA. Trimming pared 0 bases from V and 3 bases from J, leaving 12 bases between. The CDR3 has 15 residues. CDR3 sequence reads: CASSLTGGGIYEQYF. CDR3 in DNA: TGTGCCAGCAGCTTAACTGGAGGGGGTATCTACGAGCAGTACTTC.